This paragraph reports one T cell receptor (beta chain). Only in-frame clones appear in the TCRdb table, and some are missing; sequencing was by immunoSEQ multiplex PCR. The sample consists of under 100,000 clones, 88% of them appearing once. The data belong to a study of T cells in localized non-small cell lung cancer. There are 16 residues in the CDR3. Germline V CDR1 and CDR2: KGHSH, LQKENI. V lost 4 bases and J lost 0, with 13 bases in between. This TCR derives from a woman aged 35 to 75 with stage I squamous cell lung carcinoma. The J gene is TRBJ2-1, the V gene TRBV18; D unresolved. The input for sequencing was peripheral blood, taken before any cancer treatment. CDR3 sequence: CASSLLGSSSYNEQFF. CDR3 coding DNA: TGTGCCAGCTCACTCCTAGGATCTAGCTCCTACAATGAGCAGTTCTTC.